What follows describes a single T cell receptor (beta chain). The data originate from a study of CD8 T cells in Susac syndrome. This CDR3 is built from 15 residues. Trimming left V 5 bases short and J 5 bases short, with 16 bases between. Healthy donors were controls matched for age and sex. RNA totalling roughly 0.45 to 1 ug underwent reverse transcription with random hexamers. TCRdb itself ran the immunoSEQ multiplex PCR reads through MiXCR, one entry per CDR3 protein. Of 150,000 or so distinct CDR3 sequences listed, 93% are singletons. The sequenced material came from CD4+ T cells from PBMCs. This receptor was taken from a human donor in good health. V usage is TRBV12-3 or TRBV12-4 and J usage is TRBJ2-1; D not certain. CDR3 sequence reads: CASSPGKVPNNEQFF. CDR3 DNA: TGTGCCAGCAGTCCCGGTAAGGTCCCAAACAATGAGCAGTTCTTC.